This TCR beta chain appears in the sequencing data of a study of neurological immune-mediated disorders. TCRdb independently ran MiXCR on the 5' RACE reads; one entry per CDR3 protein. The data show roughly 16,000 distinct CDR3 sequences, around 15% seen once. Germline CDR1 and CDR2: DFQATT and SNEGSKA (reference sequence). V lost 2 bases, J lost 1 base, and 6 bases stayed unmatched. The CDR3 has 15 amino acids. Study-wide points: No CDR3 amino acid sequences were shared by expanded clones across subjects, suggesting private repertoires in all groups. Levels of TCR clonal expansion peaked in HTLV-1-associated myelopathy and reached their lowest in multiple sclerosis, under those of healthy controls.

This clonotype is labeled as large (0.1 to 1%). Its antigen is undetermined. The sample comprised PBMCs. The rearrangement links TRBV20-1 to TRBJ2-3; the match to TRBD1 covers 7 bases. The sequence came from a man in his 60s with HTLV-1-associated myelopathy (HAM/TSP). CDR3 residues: CSARQQGRGTDTQYF. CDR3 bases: TGCAGTGCTAGACAACAGGGGCGAGGCACAGATACGCAGTATTTT.